This section outlines one TCR beta chain sequence together with its context. Its antigen remains unknown. From germline, CDR1 is SGHNT and CDR2 YYREEE (reference sequence). V was trimmed by 4 bases and J by 4 bases, leaving 12 bases between them. This CDR3 spans 14 amino acids. TCRdb's table, derived via immunoSEQ multiplex PCR, lists solely in-frame clones and lacks some. Counted here are tens of thousands of clones, approximately 70% occurring once; the ten biggest clones make up 2.8%. The entry originates in a study of T cell clones after liver transplantation. General study points: Donor-reactive sequences fell more than third party-reactive ones, suggesting partial deletion.

The sample consisted of CD4+ T cells from blood, taken at the roughly 15-month timepoint. The receptor was isolated from a human patient who received a liver transplant. The T cells may come from the graft donor. V usage is TRBV5-4 and J usage is TRBJ2-1, with D possibly TRBD2 on 6 matching bases. CDR3 sequence: CASSQRTTYNEQFF. CDR3 bases: TGTGCCAGCAGCCAGAGGACTACTTACAATGAGCAGTTCTTC.